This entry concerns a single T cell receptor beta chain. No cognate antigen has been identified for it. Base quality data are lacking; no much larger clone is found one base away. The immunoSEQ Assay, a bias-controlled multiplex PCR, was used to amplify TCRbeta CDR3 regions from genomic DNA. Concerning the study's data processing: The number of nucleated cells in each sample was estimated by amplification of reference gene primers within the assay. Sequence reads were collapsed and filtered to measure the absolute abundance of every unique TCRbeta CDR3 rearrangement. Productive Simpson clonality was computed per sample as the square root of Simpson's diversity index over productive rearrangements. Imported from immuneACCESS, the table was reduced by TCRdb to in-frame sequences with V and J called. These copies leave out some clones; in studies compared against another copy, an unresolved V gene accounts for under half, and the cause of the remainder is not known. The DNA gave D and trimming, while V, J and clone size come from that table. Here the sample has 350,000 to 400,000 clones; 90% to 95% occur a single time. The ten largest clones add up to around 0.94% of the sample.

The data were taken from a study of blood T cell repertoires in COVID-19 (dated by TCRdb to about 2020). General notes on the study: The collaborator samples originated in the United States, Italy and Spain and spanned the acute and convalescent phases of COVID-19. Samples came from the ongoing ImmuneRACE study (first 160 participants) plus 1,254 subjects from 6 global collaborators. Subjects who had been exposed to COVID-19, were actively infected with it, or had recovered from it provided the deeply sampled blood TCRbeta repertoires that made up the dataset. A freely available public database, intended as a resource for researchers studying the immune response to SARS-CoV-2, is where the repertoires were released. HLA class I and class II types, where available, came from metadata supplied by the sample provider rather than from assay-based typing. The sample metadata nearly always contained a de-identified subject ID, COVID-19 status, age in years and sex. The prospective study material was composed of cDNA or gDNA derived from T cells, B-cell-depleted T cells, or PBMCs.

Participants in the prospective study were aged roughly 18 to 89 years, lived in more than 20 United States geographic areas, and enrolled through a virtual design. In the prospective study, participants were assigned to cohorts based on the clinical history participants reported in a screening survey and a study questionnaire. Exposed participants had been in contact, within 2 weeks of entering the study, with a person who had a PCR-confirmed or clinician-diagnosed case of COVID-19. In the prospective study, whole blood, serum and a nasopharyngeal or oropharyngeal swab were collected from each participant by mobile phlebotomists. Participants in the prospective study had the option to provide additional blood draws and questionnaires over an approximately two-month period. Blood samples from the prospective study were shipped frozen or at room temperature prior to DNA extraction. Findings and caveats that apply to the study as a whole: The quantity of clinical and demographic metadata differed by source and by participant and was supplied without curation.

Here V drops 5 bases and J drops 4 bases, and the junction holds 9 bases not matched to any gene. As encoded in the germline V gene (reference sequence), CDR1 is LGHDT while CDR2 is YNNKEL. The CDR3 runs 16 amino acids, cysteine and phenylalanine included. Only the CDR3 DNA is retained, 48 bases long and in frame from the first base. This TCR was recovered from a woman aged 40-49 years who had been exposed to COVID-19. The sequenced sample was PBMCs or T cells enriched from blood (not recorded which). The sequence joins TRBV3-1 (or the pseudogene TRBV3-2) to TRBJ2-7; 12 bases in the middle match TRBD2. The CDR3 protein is CASSLSTSGRRYEQYF. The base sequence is TGTGCCAGCAGCTTAAGCACTAGCGGGAGGCGGTACGAGCAGTACTTC.